A single sample is the source of the 15 T cell receptor beta chains below, sequenced in a study of T cells in tuberculosis. Time point reported: new active TB diagnosis, blood taken before or within 7 days of starting treatment. The assay was immunoSEQ multiplex PCR, and TCRdb's table has in-frame clones only and misses some. This sample has fewer than 35,000 clones, with more than 75% found just once. Sequences were derived from PBMCs, sampled at tuberculosis diagnosis. The origin of the receptors is an adult with tuberculosis.

This sequence joins TRBV9 and TRBJ2-3, with D possibly matching TRBD2 (6 bases). V lost 4 bases, J lost 8 bases, and 23 bases lay in between. Germline V CDR1 and CDR2: SGDLS, YYNGEE. This CDR3 spans 16 amino acids. CDR3 protein: CASSIRDSEDPATQYF. In DNA form, the CDR3 reads TGTGCCAGCAGCATCCGGGACTCCGAAGACCCCGCTACGCAGTATTTT.

In DNA form, the CDR3 reads TGTGCCAGCAGCCAGAAACTAGCGGGAGTCTTTACGCAGTATTTT. Its translation: CASSQKLAGVFTQYF. This chain uses TRBV14 with TRBJ2-3, with 11 nucleotides matching TRBD2. There are 15 residues in the CDR3. V was pared by 3 bases and J by 8 bases, with 7 bases of the junction left unmatched. CDR1 and CDR2 (germline): SGHDN, FVKESK.

This clone was detected only a few times. The genes are TRBV5-1 and TRBJ2-1; 7 bases map to TRBD1. V lost 2 bases and J lost 5; bases outside the gene matches: 7. The CDR3 has 15 amino acids. Germline V CDR1 and CDR2: SGHRS, YFSETQ. The chain's CDR3 is CASSLRDSRNNEQFF. As DNA, the CDR3 is TGCGCCAGCAGCTTAAGGGACAGCCGAAACAATGAGCAGTTCTTC.

The rearrangement joins TRBV6-1 to TRBJ1-2; 11 nucleotides align to TRBD1. Germline CDR1 and CDR2: MNHNS and SASEGT. The CDR3 consists of 15 residues. V lost 5 bases and J lost 12; bases outside the gene matches: 14. The CDR3 region is CASSFFAGTGGEDTF. The CDR3 nucleotides are TGTGCCAGCAGTTTTTTTGCCGGGACAGGGGGTGAGGACACCTTC.

The chain uses TRBV29-1 and TRBJ2-5; 8 nucleotides agree with TRBD1. The J segment lost 4 bases and the V segment lost 7 bases, leaving 5 bases of the junction unmatched. Germline lookup yields CDR1 SQVTM and CDR2 ANQGSEA. The CDR3 covers 12 residues. The CDR3 region is CSGSDRGETQYF. The CDR3 nucleotides are TGCAGCGGATCCGACAGGGGAGAGACCCAGTACTTC.

The J gene is TRBJ2-2, the V gene TRBV6-1; TRBD2 matches at 13 bases. The germline V gene encodes CDR1 MNHNS and CDR2 SASEGT. The ends lost 6 bases at V and 5 bases at J; junction bases unmatched: 3. The CDR3 contains 15 residues. CDR3 bases: TGTGCCAGCAGGGAACTAGCGGGAGGGACCGGGGAGCTGTTTTTT. Protein product: CASRELAGGTGELFF.

This rearrangement joins TRBV5-1 to TRBJ1-1; no definite D call. V was trimmed by 1 base and J by 4 bases, leaving 17 bases between them. CDR3 size: 16 residues. The germline gives CDR1 SGHRS, CDR2 YFSETQ. CDR3 in amino acids: CASSLSAGLGSTEAFF. The CDR3, as DNA: TGCGCCAGCAGCTTGTCGGCAGGACTGGGGTCCACTGAAGCTTTCTTT.

This clone was found once. This chain links TRBV27 with TRBJ2-2; a weak D match, TRBD2 (6 bases). The CDR3 is 15 amino acids. V gave up 9 bases and J gave up 5 bases, with 19 bases separating them. Per germline, CDR1 MNHEY and CDR2 SMNVEV (reference sequence). CDR3 region: CASGSGGRGTGELFF. DNA of the CDR3: TGTGCCAGTGGAAGTGGAGGGCGCGGAACCGGGGAGCTGTTTTTT.

This clone was seen a few times. V usage is TRBV6-5 and J usage is TRBJ2-2; D call uncertain. From germline, CDR1 is MNHEY and CDR2 SVGAGI. Deletions cut 3 bases from V and 0 bases from J, with 5 bases between. The CDR3 extends over 14 amino acids. The CDR3 nucleotides read TGTGCCAGCAGTTATTTCGCGAACACCGGGGAGCTGTTTTTT. It is translated as CASSYFANTGELFF.

This clone was found a few times. The chain combines TRBV19 with TRBJ2-7, with D possibly TRBD1 on 6 matching bases. Looked up from germline, CDR1 is LNHDA and CDR2 is SQIVND (reference sequence). The CDR3 loop spans 14 amino acids. Trimming stripped 5 bases from V and 4 bases from J, with 15 bases between. This CDR3 reads CASSDRTPPYEQYF. Here the CDR3 DNA reads TGTGCCAGTAGTGACAGGACCCCCCCTTACGAGCAGTACTTC.

This clone showed up just a few times. The chain couples TRBV5-1 to TRBJ1-1; 8 bases align to TRBD1. CDR3 length: 17 residues. Germline CDR1 and CDR2: SGHRS and YFSETQ. With 8 bases clipped from V and 1 base from J, the junction kept 16 bases outside the gene matches. The CDR3 loop reads CARRGQAFLGENTEAFF. The CDR3 DNA follows: TGCGCCAGGAGGGGACAGGCTTTTCTGGGGGAGAACACTGAAGCTTTCTTT.

This clone was observed a single time. The CDR3 loop reads CASSLYAGDQTQYF. The DNA for the CDR3 is TGTGCCAGCAGCTTATATGCGGGAGACCAGACCCAGTACTTC. The chain employs TRBV7-2 and TRBJ2-5; TRBD2 matches 7 bases. From germline, CDR1 is SGHTA and CDR2 FQGNSA. Trimming cost V 2 bases and J 6 bases; bases outside gene matches: 6. The CDR3 sequence is 14 residues long. Filled out from reference TRBV7-2 and TRBJ2-5, the complete variable domain reads GAGVSQSPSNKVTEKGKDVELRCDPISGHTALYWYRQSLGQGLEFLIYFQGNSAPDKSGLPSDRFSAERTGGSVSTLTIQRTQQEDSAVYLCASSLYAGDQTQYFGPGTRLLVL.

The chain is built from TRBV6-5 and TRBJ2-3; a possible D gene is TRBD2 (6 bases). The CDR3 length is 13 residues. Trimming took off 6 bases at V and 3 bases at J, with 10 bases between the two ends. Germline CDR1 MNHEY, CDR2 SVGAGI. CDR3 bases: TGTGCCAGCAGCCCGGAGGGGACAGATACGCAGTATTTT. Amino acid sequence: CASSPEGTDTQYF.

V usage is TRBV2 and J usage is TRBJ1-1; 9 positions agree with TRBD1. The length of the CDR3 is 14 residues. Germline V gene sequence: CDR1 SNHLY, CDR2 FYNNEI. Trimming removed 4 bases from V and 7 bases from J; junction bases left unmatched: 7. CDR3 amino acids: CASSARDRAIEAFF. In DNA, the CDR3 is TGTGCCAGCAGTGCCCGGGACAGGGCAATTGAAGCTTTCTTT.

The rearrangement links TRBV2 to TRBJ1-5; D unresolved. CDR1 is SNHLY and CDR2 is FYNNEI in the germline V gene. V lost 4 bases, J lost 3 bases, and 10 bases lay in between. The CDR3 length is 14 residues. This chain's CDR3 is CASSAGQNNQPQHF. In nucleotides, the CDR3 is TGTGCCAGCAGTGCAGGCCAGAACAATCAGCCCCAGCATTTT.